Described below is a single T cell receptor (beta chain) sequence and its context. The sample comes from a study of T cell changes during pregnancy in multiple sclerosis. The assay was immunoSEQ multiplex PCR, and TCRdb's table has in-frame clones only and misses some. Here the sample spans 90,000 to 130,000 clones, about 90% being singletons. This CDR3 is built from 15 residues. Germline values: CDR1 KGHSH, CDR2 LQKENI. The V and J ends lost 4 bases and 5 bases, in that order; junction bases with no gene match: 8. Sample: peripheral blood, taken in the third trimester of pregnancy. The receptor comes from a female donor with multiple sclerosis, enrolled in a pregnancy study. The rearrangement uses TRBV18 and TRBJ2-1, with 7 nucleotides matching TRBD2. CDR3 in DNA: TGTGCCAGCTCACTTCTAGCGGCCAGGGACAATGAGCAGTTCTTC. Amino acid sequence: CASSLLAARDNEQFF.